Following are 3 T cell receptor beta chains from one sample sequenced in a study of blood T cell repertoires in COVID-19. The table came from immunoSEQ multiplex PCR; TCRdb's copy has only in-frame clones and leaves some out. The sample records over 350,000 clones, roughly 90% being singletons. The source material was peripheral blood. These receptors originate from a woman younger than 45 with active or convalescent COVID-19.

J is TRBJ2-3 and V is TRBV5-4; TRBD2 might be the D (6 bases). V lost 7 bases and J lost 2, with 17 bases in between. Germline lookup yields CDR1 SGHNT and CDR2 YYREEE (reference sequence). The CDR3 loop spans 15 amino acids. CDR3 sequence reads: CASHPLADLTDTQYF. For the CDR3, the DNA is TGTGCCAGCCATCCACTAGCAGACCTCACAGATACGCAGTATTTT.

This chain joins TRBV11-2 and TRBJ1-1, with TRBD1 matching 9 bases. Looked up from germline, CDR1 is SGHAT and CDR2 is FQNNGV. The V gene end was trimmed by 4 bases and the J gene end by 7 bases; junction bases not matched to a gene: 7. This CDR3 spans 14 amino acids. The CDR3 protein is CASSSPRDRDEAFF. The DNA for the CDR3 is TGTGCCAGCAGCTCTCCGAGGGACAGGGATGAAGCTTTCTTT.

In DNA form, the CDR3 reads TGTGCCAGCAGCGTCGACAGGAACACTGAAGCTTTCTTT. Translation gives CASSVDRNTEAFF. This sequence joins TRBV7-7 and TRBJ1-1, with TRBD1 as a possible D gene (5 bases). The ends were cut back, 5 bases at V and 1 base at J, with 8 bases in the middle. The CDR3 consists of 13 residues. Germline values: CDR1 SSHAT, CDR2 FNYEAQ (reference sequence).